The 17 T cell receptor beta chains in this list originate from one sample, sequenced in a study of CXCR3-negative and CXCR3-positive naive CD8 T cells. With UMI labels, 5' RACE was used to prepare the TRB cDNA libraries. TCRdb re-called the 5' RACE reads and gives one entry per CDR3 protein, without DNA. Across some 130,000 distinct CDR3 sequences, the top ten clones capture 0.45% to 0.6% of the sample. Sequencing was done on a sample of naive CXCR3- CD8+ T cells from blood. Subset denoted: CD45RO-CCR7+CD27+CD95- naive CD8+ T cells lacking CXCR3 (TNR3-). These receptors were taken from a human donor in good health. Some clones in this sample may be carry-over from other donors' samples.

The rearrangement uses TRBV7-9 and TRBJ2-7; with no DNA, the TCRdb D assignment of TRBD1 cannot be verified. Germline CDR1 SEHNR, CDR2 FQNEAQ (reference sequence). This CDR3 region has 17 residues. CDR3 loop: CASSSFRGETADYEQYF.

The rearrangement uses TRBV14 and TRBJ2-1; TCRdb gives TRBD2 as the D gene, but with no DNA this cannot be confirmed. Per the germline V gene, CDR1 is SGHDN and CDR2 is FVKESK. The CDR3 has 15 residues. CDR3 region: CASSHAGGLYHEQFF.

The chain couples TRBV27 to TRBJ2-1. CDR1 and CDR2 from the germline V gene are MNHEY and SMNVEV (reference sequence). The CDR3 runs 12 residues. CDR3 loop: CASSLGGREQFF.

J is TRBJ2-7 and V is TRBV9; there is no DNA to check the TCRdb D call of TRBD2. Germline V CDR1 and CDR2: SGDLS, YYNGEE. The CDR3 length is 13 residues. Here the CDR3 reads CASSGGLSYEQYF. The full variable domain, completed using reference TRBV9 and TRBJ2-7, is DSGVTQTPKHLITATGQRVTLRCSPRSGDLSVYWYQQSLDQGLQFLIQYYNGEERAKGNILERFSAQQFPDLHSELNLSSLELGDSALYFCASSGGLSYEQYFGPGTRLTVT.

CDR3 sequence reads: CASRRPSNNEQFF. The chain joins TRBV7-9 to TRBJ2-1. The CDR3 runs 13 residues. CDR1 and CDR2 from the germline V gene are SEHNR and FQNEAQ (reference sequence).

The chain is built from TRBV10-1 and TRBJ2-2; TCRdb picks TRBD1, but there is no DNA to check that call. This CDR3 spans 14 amino acids. The germline gives CDR1 WNHNN, CDR2 SYGVQD (reference sequence). The CDR3 loop is CASSPFRGPGELFF.

The chain uses TRBV4-3 and TRBJ2-3; the TRBD1 assignment by TCRdb is unverifiable without DNA. The CDR3 extends over 13 amino acids. The germline CDR1 and CDR2 sequences are LGHNA and YSLEER. CDR3 residues: CASSGDSTDTQYF.

The rearrangement uses TRBV3-1 and TRBJ2-2; TCRdb picks TRBD1, but there is no DNA to check that call. In germline, CDR1 is LGHDT, CDR2 YNNKEL (reference sequence). The CDR3 sequence is 17 residues long. The CDR3 is CASSQSRRAWDTGELFF.

This sequence joins TRBV3-1 and TRBJ1-2. CDR1 is LGHDT and CDR2 is YNNKEL in the germline V gene (reference sequence). The CDR3 contains 15 residues. CDR3 loop: CASSQDFPESYGYTF.

The CDR3: CASSLSGLAADTQYF. This chain uses TRBV28 with TRBJ2-3. Germline V gene lookup returns CDR1 MDHEN and CDR2 SYDVKM. This CDR3 has 15 amino acids.

The chain recombines TRBV5-6 with TRBJ1-5; TCRdb names TRBD1, which stays unverified in the absence of DNA. Germline V gene sequence: CDR1 SGHDT, CDR2 YYEEEE. The CDR3 has 14 amino acids. This CDR3 is CASSSGGLRQPQHF.

The rearrangement uses TRBV29-1 and TRBJ2-1; TCRdb's D gene call, TRBD1, goes unchecked for lack of DNA. CDR3 length equals 13 residues. Germline V gene sequence: CDR1 SQVTM, CDR2 ANQGSEA. The CDR3 loop reads CSVGDSRDNEQFF.

The chain combines TRBV9 with TRBJ2-1; with no DNA, the TCRdb D assignment of TRBD2 cannot be verified. Germline lookup yields CDR1 SGDLS and CDR2 YYNGEE. CDR3 length: 16 amino acids. The CDR3 loop is CASSVVGGPEDNEQFF.

This sequence joins TRBV7-3 and TRBJ2-1; the D call from TCRdb, TRBD1, cannot be confirmed without DNA. Germline V lookup: CDR1 SGHTA, CDR2 FQGTGA. The length of the CDR3 is 15 residues. CDR3 sequence: CASSLGQGAYNEQFF.

The J gene is TRBJ2-2, the V gene TRBV6-4; TCRdb selects TRBD2, and the lack of DNA leaves this call unchecked. Germline V gene sequence: CDR1 MRHNA, CDR2 SNTAGT. CDR3 length: 15 residues. CDR3 residues: CASSENAGVGGELFF.

This rearrangement joins TRBV6-2 or TRBV6-3 to TRBJ2-5; lacking DNA, the TRBD1 call made by TCRdb goes unchecked. Per germline, CDR1 MNHEY and CDR2 SVGEGT. This CDR3 is built from 15 residues. The CDR3 loop reads CASSYSSSGGETQYF.

V and J are TRBV19 and TRBJ1-5. The CDR3 contains 14 residues. Germline values: CDR1 LNHDA, CDR2 SQIVND (reference sequence). The CDR3 loop is CASSLGYSNQPQHF.